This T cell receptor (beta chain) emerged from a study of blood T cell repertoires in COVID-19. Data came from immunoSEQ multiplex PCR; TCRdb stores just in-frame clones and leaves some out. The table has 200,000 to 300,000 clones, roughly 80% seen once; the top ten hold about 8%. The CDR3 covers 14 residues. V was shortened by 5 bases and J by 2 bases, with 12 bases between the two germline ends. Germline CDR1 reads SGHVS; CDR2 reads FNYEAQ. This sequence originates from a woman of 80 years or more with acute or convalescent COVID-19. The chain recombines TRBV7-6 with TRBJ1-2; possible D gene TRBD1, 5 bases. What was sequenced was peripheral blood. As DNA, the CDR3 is TGTGCCAGCAGCCCAGGGCTGGGGAACTATGGCTACACCTTC. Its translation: CASSPGLGNYGYTF.